The 27 T cell receptor beta chains given below trace back to one sample, sequenced in a study of T cells in localized non-small cell lung cancer (dated by TCRdb to the early 2020s). The library was built by means of the immunoSEQ multiplex PCR assay. The clones in this table, taken by TCRdb from immuneACCESS, are in-frame only. Not every clone is retained; where verified, under half of the shortfall comes from an unresolved V gene, and the cause of the rest is unknown. A total of under 50,000 clones appear in this sample, around 81% of them only once. The ten largest make up 17% of the sample. The sequences come from peripheral blood mononuclear cells, collected before any cancer treatment. Receptors originate from a man aged 40 to 75 with stage III lung adenocarcinoma.

CDR3 DNA sequence: TGTGCCAGCAGCTTAGGGGACGGCGAAGAAGCTTTCTTT. As protein: CASSLGDGEEAFF. The chain employs TRBV7-9 and TRBJ1-1; D is possibly TRBD1 (5 bases). CDR3 length: 13 amino acids. V gave up 1 base and J gave up 8 bases, with 11 bases separating them. CDR1 is SEHNR, CDR2 FQNEAQ, per germline (reference sequence).

The rearrangement uses TRBV6-5 and TRBJ1-1; D is unclear. The CDR3 has 11 residues. The ends were cut back, 7 bases at V and 5 bases at J, with 8 bases in the middle. Germline V gene lookup returns CDR1 MNHEY and CDR2 SVGAGI. CDR3 sequence (DNA): TGTGCCAGCATGAGGGCAACTGAAGCTTTCTTT. As protein: CASMRATEAFF.

The chain has TRBV6-1 and TRBJ1-1; 7 bases are shared with TRBD1. The CDR3 is made up of 15 amino acids. The J segment lost 0 bases and the V segment lost 6 bases, leaving 7 bases of the junction unmatched. Germline-derived CDR1 and CDR2 are MNHNS and SASEGT. In DNA, the CDR3 is TGTGCCAGCAGGGCCCGGGGACAGTTGAACACTGAAGCTTTCTTT. Amino acid sequence: CASRARGQLNTEAFF.

The gene calls are TRBV15 and TRBJ1-6; 9 nucleotides agree with TRBD1. Germline trimming cut 3 bases from V and 9 bases from J; bases unmatched to any gene: 3. Germline V lookup: CDR1 LNHNV, CDR2 YYDKDF (reference sequence). There are 14 residues in the CDR3. The CDR3 is CATSSGTGSSPLHF. The CDR3 bases are TGTGCCACCAGCAGCGGGACAGGGTCTTCACCCCTCCACTTT.

This clone was seen only a few times. The chain carries TRBV27 and TRBJ2-6, with unresolved D. CDR3 length: 14 amino acids. With 5 bases removed from V and 1 base from J, the gap between germline ends came to 6 bases. Germline V gives CDR1 MNHEY, CDR2 SMNVEV (reference sequence). CDR3 residues: CASSPLSGANVLTF. CDR3 bases: TGTGCCAGCAGTCCATTATCTGGGGCCAACGTCCTGACTTTC.

The V and J genes are TRBV5-5 and TRBJ2-7; D may be TRBD1 (6 bases). CDR3 length equals 12 residues. Germline V gene lookup returns CDR1 SGHKS and CDR2 YYEKEE (reference sequence). The V gene lost 4 bases and the J gene lost 7 bases, with 12 bases spanning the gap. CDR3 in amino acids: CASSTQGREQYF. CDR3 in DNA: TGTGCCAGCAGCACACAGGGCAGAGAGCAGTACTTC. The whole variable domain, remainder taken from reference TRBV5-5 and TRBJ2-7, is DAGVTQSPTHLIKTRGQQVTLRCSPISGHKSVSWYQQVLGQGPQFIFQYYEKEERGRGNFPDRFSARQFPNYSSELNVNALLLGDSALYLCASSTQGREQYFGPGTRLTVT.

A few counts support this clone. The genes are TRBV2 and TRBJ1-5; maybe TRBD1 (6 bases). V gave up 5 bases and J gave up 2 bases, with 7 bases separating them. Germline-derived CDR1 and CDR2 are SNHLY and FYNNEI. The CDR3 covers 13 residues. CDR3 bases: TGTGCCAGCAGTCCAGGGGGCAATCAGCCCCAGCATTTT. Encoded protein: CASSPGGNQPQHF.

The chain recombines TRBV5-1 with TRBJ2-2, with 9 bases that match TRBD1. Germline assignment: CDR1 SGHRS and CDR2 YFSETQ. With V trimmed by 0 bases and J by 0 bases, 6 bases remained unmatched. The CDR3 is 18 amino acids. The CDR3: CASSLVGNRGPNTGELFF. CDR3 DNA: TGCGCCAGCAGCTTGGTGGGTAACAGGGGGCCGAACACCGGGGAGCTGTTTTTT.

The chain couples TRBV6-5 to TRBJ1-1; D is unresolved. Germline loops: CDR1 MNHEY, CDR2 SVGAGI. Trimming shortened V by 6 bases and J by 2 bases, and 10 bases separated the two germline ends. The CDR3 is 13 amino acids. DNA of the CDR3: TGTGCCAGCAGGGGGATTGTTAACACTGAAGCTTTCTTT. As protein: CASRGIVNTEAFF.

V is TRBV19 and J is TRBJ1-6; D gene ambiguous. The germline CDR1 and CDR2 sequences are LNHDA and SQIVND (reference sequence). The CDR3 loop spans 15 amino acids. V was shortened by 5 bases and J by 0 bases, with 8 bases between the two germline ends. CDR3 nucleotide sequence: TGTGCCAGTAGTGGCCGGGCCTCCTATAATTCACCCCTCCACTTT. Amino acids: CASSGRASYNSPLHF.

CDR3 sequence reads: CASSQDQGVSQGIGIQYF. CDR3 nucleotide sequence: TGTGCCAGCAGCCAAGATCAGGGGGTTAGTCAGGGGATAGGCATTCAGTACTTC. This chain joins TRBV4-2 and TRBJ2-4; the match to TRBD1 covers 7 bases. The CDR3 has 18 amino acids. The V gene end was trimmed by 0 bases and the J gene end by 9 bases; junction bases not matched to a gene: 17. CDR1 and CDR2 (germline): LGHNA, YNFKEQ.

V is TRBV25-1 and J is TRBJ2-3; D tentatively reads TRBD1 or TRBD2 (5 bases each). Germline V gives CDR1 MGHDK, CDR2 SYGVNS. V lost 4 bases and J lost 7, with 18 bases in between. This CDR3 contains 15 residues. CDR3 DNA sequence: TGTGCCAGCAGTGTAACGGGGCCCGGGTCATATACGCAGTATTTT. Its translation is CASSVTGPGSYTQYF.

This chain links TRBV7-3 with TRBJ1-1; D is undetermined. The V gene lost 3 bases and the J gene lost 8 bases, with 10 bases spanning the gap. Germline assignment: CDR1 SGHTA and CDR2 FQGTGA. This CDR3 comprises 12 residues. CDR3 amino acids: CASSFQDSEAFF. As DNA, the CDR3 is TGTGCCAGCAGCTTCCAAGATTCGGAAGCTTTCTTT.

This chain uses TRBV14 with TRBJ2-7; D remains unclear. The V and J ends lost 0 bases and 2 bases respectively, with 11 bases between them. The CDR3 sequence is 15 residues long. Germline-derived CDR1 and CDR2 are SGHDN and FVKESK. The CDR3 is CASSQDIGLAYEQYF. CDR3 DNA sequence: TGTGCCAGCAGCCAAGATATAGGGTTGGCCTACGAGCAGTACTTC.

The rearrangement links TRBV19 to TRBJ2-2; a possible D gene is TRBD2 (5 bases). Germline V gene data show CDR1 as LNHDA and CDR2 as SQIVND (reference sequence). The CDR3 is 14 amino acids. V was shortened by 7 bases and J by 4 bases, with 13 bases between the two germline ends. The CDR3: CASIPGVRTGELFF. For the CDR3, the DNA is TGTGCCAGTATCCCCGGGGTGCGCACCGGGGAGCTGTTTTTT.

The chain couples TRBV9 to TRBJ2-1, with TRBD2 matching 15 bases. J gave up 8 bases and V 2 bases, and 14 bases lay outside the gene matches. CDR3 length equals 19 residues. Germline CDR1 and CDR2: SGDLS and YYNGEE. The CDR3 reads CASSVTSGLAGGIGYEQFF. The CDR3 coding sequence is TGTGCCAGCAGCGTTACGTCCGGACTAGCGGGGGGGATTGGGTATGAGCAGTTCTTC.

The genes are TRBV10-3 and TRBJ2-1, with TRBD2 matching 7 bases. CDR1 is ENHRY and CDR2 is SYGVKD in the germline V gene. With 10 bases clipped from V and 4 bases from J, the junction kept 7 bases outside the gene matches. This CDR3 comprises 13 residues. Here the CDR3 DNA reads TGTGCCACCTTAGGACTAGGATACAATGAGCAGTTCTTC. Protein sequence: CATLGLGYNEQFF.

The genes are TRBV6-5 and TRBJ2-7; D may match TRBD1 or TRBD2 (5 bases each). The CDR3 extends over 14 amino acids. Between the trimmed V and J ends, which lost 7 bases and 3 bases, there was a span of 16 bases. From germline, CDR1 is MNHEY and CDR2 SVGAGI. The CDR3 DNA is TGTGCCAGCAAGCCCCGGGACGGCCTCTACGAGCAGTACTTC. Encoded protein: CASKPRDGLYEQYF.

This CDR3 reads CASRTELNTEAFF. In DNA form, the CDR3 reads TGCGCCAGCAGGACAGAGTTGAACACTGAAGCTTTCTTT. The rearrangement uses TRBV5-1 and TRBJ1-1; TRBD1 might be the D (5 bases). Germline values: CDR1 SGHRS, CDR2 YFSETQ. V dropped 5 bases and J dropped 0 bases, with 8 bases sitting between them. This CDR3 is 13 amino acids long. The whole variable domain, filled in from reference TRBV5-1 and TRBJ1-1, reads KAGVTQTPRYLIKTRGQQVTLSCSPISGHRSVSWYQQTPGQGLQFLFEYFSETQRNKGNFPGRFSGRQFSNSRSEMNVSTLELGDSALYLCASRTELNTEAFFGQGTRLTVV.

This chain links TRBV4-2 with TRBJ2-7; the match to TRBD2 covers 12 bases. The CDR3 runs to 16 residues. Germline CDR1 is LGHNA and CDR2 is YNFKEQ. Trimming at V came to 0 bases and at J to 6 bases, leaving 6 bases not matched to a gene. The CDR3 is CASSQDPASGGAEQYF. CDR3 DNA: TGTGCCAGCAGCCAAGACCCCGCTAGCGGGGGGGCCGAGCAGTACTTC.

This chain connects TRBV5-1 to TRBJ2-5; 11 bases fit TRBD2. The CDR3 loop spans 14 amino acids. The V and J ends lost 8 bases and 0 bases, in that order; junction bases with no gene match: 3. Germline V gives CDR1 SGHRS, CDR2 YFSETQ. The CDR3 is CASRLAGYQETQYF. In DNA form, the CDR3 reads TGCGCCAGTAGACTAGCGGGGTACCAAGAGACCCAGTACTTC.

The sample holds a few counts of this clone. V is TRBV7-8 and J is TRBJ2-1, with D possibly being TRBD1 or TRBD2 (6 bases each). The CDR3 consists of 18 residues. Germline-derived CDR1 and CDR2 are SGHVS and FQNEAQ. With 5 bases removed from V and 1 base from J, the gap between germline ends came to 21 bases. The CDR3 sequence: CASSPHPRGLISYNEQFF. CDR3 DNA: TGTGCCAGCAGCCCACACCCTCGGGGGCTGATATCCTACAATGAGCAGTTCTTC.

The chain combines TRBV5-1 with TRBJ2-3, with 8 bases lining up with TRBD2. Germline CDR1 and CDR2: SGHRS and YFSETQ. The V segment lost 3 bases and the J segment 6 bases; nucleotides outside the gene matches: 15. CDR3 size: 17 residues. CDR3 DNA: TGCGCCAGCAGCTGGGGTACGCAAGCGGGGGCGAGGGATACGCAGTATTTT. This sequence encodes CASSWGTQAGARDTQYF.

V gene TRBV5-6 combines with J gene TRBJ1-1; 8 nucleotides match TRBD1. CDR1 SGHDT and CDR2 YYEEEE come from the germline V gene. CDR3 length: 12 amino acids. With V trimmed by 4 bases and J by 8 bases, 4 bases remained unmatched. CDR3 amino acids: CASSPGGREAFF. CDR3 DNA sequence: TGTGCCAGCAGCCCAGGGGGCAGAGAAGCTTTCTTT. Together with reference TRBV5-6 and TRBJ1-1, the CDR3 gives the full variable domain: DAGVTQSPTHLIKTRGQQVTLRCSPKSGHDTVSWYQQALGQGPQFIFQYYEEEERQRGNFPDRFSGHQFPNYSSELNVNALLLGDSALYLCASSPGGREAFFGQGTRLTVV.

V usage is TRBV6-1 and J usage is TRBJ1-5; D possibly corresponds to TRBD1 (5 bases). The CDR3 sequence is 15 residues long. CDR1 is MNHNS, CDR2 SASEGT, per germline. Trimming took off 5 bases at V and 0 bases at J, with 11 bases between the two ends. CDR3 nucleotides: TGTGCCAGCAGTTCGACAGCCCATAGCAATCAGCCCCAGCATTTT. Amino acids: CASSSTAHSNQPQHF.

The chain links TRBV6-1 to TRBJ1-1; 9 bases are a match to TRBD1. CDR3 size: 14 residues. CDR1 MNHNS and CDR2 SASEGT come from the germline V gene. The V and J ends lost 7 bases and 2 bases, in that order; junction bases with no gene match: 5. CDR3: CASNRQGVNTEAFF. CDR3 in DNA: TGTGCCAGCAATCGACAGGGGGTTAACACTGAAGCTTTCTTT.

This chain links TRBV5-4 with TRBJ2-7; 7 nucleotides agree with TRBD2. The CDR3 covers 14 residues. Trimming cost V 4 bases and J 5 bases; bases outside gene matches: 9. CDR1 is SGHNT, CDR2 YYREEE, per germline (reference sequence). CDR3 DNA sequence: TGTGCCAGCAGCCTGAGGACTAGTTCCGACGAGCAGTACTTC. Its protein product is CASSLRTSSDEQYF.